This entry features one T cell receptor (beta chain) sequence. Antigen: not known. The data originate from a study of shared clonotypes between healthy human individuals. Whole-study findings and limits: Shared clonotypes across all four donors exceeded non-shared ones in generation probability. Tissues were not sampled, only blood, and their repertoires likely differ.

The donors were all Caucasian adults (living in Nashville, Tennessee). Every subset had its genomic DNA shared out evenly among several immunoSEQ plates. Repertoires were generated with immunoSEQ multiplex PCR, while TCRdb's copy carries only in-frame clones and drops some. The sample carries hundreds of thousands of clones, about 80% recorded once. Germline V gives CDR1 LNHNV, CDR2 YYDKDF (reference sequence). V was pared by 7 bases and J by 2 bases, with 3 bases of the junction left unmatched. The CDR3 loop spans 13 amino acids. This TCR derives from a woman in her twenties or thirties in good health. The rearrangement links TRBV15 to TRBJ2-3; 7 nucleotides align to TRBD1. Sequencing was done on a sample of memory CD4+ T cells sorted from blood. Subset described: CD45RA-negative fraction. CDR3 region: CATKTGTTDTQYF. CDR3 sequence (DNA): TGTGCCACCAAGACAGGGACCACAGATACGCAGTATTTT.